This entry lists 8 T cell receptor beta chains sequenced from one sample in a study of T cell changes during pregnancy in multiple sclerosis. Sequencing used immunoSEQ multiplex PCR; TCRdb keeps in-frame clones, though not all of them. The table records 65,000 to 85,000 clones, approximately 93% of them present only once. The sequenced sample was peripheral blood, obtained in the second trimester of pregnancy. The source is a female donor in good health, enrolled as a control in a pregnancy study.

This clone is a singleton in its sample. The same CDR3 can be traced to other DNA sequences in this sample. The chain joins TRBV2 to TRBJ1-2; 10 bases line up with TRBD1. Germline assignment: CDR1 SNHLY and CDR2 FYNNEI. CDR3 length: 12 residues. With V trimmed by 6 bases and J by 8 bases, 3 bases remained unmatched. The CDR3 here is CASRDRGHGYTF. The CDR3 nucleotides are TGTGCCAGCAGAGACAGGGGGCACGGCTACACCTTC.

Written as DNA, the CDR3 is TGCAGTGCTCGGGGGAACACTGAAGCTTTCTTT. Its translation is CSARGNTEAFF. This rearrangement joins TRBV20-1 to TRBJ1-1; the D is unclear. Germline CDR1 reads DFQATT; CDR2 reads SNEGSKA (reference sequence). Trimming took off 5 bases at V and 1 base at J, with 5 bases between the two ends. The CDR3 contains 11 residues.

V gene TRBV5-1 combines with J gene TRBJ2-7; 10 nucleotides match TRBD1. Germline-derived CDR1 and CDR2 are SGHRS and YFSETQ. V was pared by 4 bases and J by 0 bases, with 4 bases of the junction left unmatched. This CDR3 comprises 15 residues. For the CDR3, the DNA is TGCGCCAGCAGCGTGACAGGGGGCGACTCCTACGAGCAGTACTTC. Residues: CASSVTGGDSYEQYF.

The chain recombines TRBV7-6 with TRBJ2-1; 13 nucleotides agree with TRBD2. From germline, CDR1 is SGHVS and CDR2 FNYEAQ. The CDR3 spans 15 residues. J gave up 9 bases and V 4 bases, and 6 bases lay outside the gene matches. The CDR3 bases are TGTGCCAGCAGCTCACGGACTAGCGGGAGTCCTGAGCAGTTCTTC. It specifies CASSSRTSGSPEQFF.

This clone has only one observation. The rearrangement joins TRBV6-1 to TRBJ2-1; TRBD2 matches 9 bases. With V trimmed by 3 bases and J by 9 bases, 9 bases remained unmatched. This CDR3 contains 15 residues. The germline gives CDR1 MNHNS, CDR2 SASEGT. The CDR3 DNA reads TGTGCCAGCAGTGACCACCTAGCGGGACTGGGTGAGCAGTTCTTC. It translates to CASSDHLAGLGEQFF.

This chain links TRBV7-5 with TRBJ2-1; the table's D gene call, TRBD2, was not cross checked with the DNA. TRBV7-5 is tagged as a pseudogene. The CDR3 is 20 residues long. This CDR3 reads CVRSLAQDYLPDFSYNEQFF. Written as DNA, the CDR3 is TGTGTCAGAAGCTTAGCTCAAGACTATCTCCCCGACTTCTCCTACAATGAGCAGTTCTTC.

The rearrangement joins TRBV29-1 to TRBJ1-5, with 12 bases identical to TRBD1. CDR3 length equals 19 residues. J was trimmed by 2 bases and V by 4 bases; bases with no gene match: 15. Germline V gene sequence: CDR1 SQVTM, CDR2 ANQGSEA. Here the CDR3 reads CSVGRGDRGLVDGNQPQHF. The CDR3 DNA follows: TGCAGCGTTGGGAGGGGGGACAGGGGGCTAGTCGATGGCAATCAGCCCCAGCATTTT.

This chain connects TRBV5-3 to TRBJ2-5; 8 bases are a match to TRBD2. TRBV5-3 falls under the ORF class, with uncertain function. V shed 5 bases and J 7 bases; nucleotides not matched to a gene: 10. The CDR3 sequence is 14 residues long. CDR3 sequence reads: CARSGREAEGTQYF. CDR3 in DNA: TGTGCCAGAAGTGGGCGGGAGGCGGAGGGGACCCAGTACTTC.